This T cell receptor beta chain was observed in a study of PD-L1 blockade in urothelial cancer. Overall study context: Starting in the mid-2010s, patients were given atezolizumab (1,200 mg intravenously every 3 weeks).

Losses at the gene ends were 11 bases for V and 2 bases for J; bases not matched to a gene: 11. Germline V gene sequence: CDR1 SNHLY, CDR2 FYNNEI. This CDR3 contains 14 residues. Profiling relied on immunoSEQ multiplex PCR, and the TCRdb table lists in-frame clones only, not all of them. The table has 25,000 to 35,000 clones, more than 75% seen once. This clonotype was obtained from a man between 45 and 60 years old with urothelial cancer. The chain combines TRBV2 with TRBJ2-7; TRBD2 agrees at 8 bases. This specimen was PBMCs, taken around atezolizumab (anti-PD-L1) treatment. CDR3 DNA sequence: TGTGCCGGAATGAGCGGGAGAATCCCCTACGAGCAGTACTTC. It is translated as CAGMSGRIPYEQYF. The whole variable domain, filled in from reference TRBV2 and TRBJ2-7, reads EPEVTQTPSHQVTQMGQEVILRCVPISNHLYFYWYRQILGQKVEFLVSFYNNEISEKSEIFDDQFSVERPDGSNFTLKIRSTKLEDSAMYFCAGMSGRIPYEQYFGPGTRLTVT.